The clone carrying this T cell receptor beta chain was observed many times. Trimming shortened V by 2 bases and J by 3 bases, and 11 bases separated the two germline ends. The CDR3 totals 14 residues. These data belong to a study of CD8+CD57+ T cells in acquired aplastic anemia. Overall study context: Healthy CD8+ samples averaged about 10 million reads.

Profiling that covered TCR beta VDJ and CDR3 relied on genomic DNA as its template. TCRdb re-derived calls from the reads in MiXCR, one entry per CDR3 protein. This table has about 160,000 distinct CDR3 sequences, just under 45% appearing once. This clonotype was obtained from a human donor in good health. The chain recombines TRBV12-3 or TRBV12-4 with TRBJ2-7, with a possible D match to TRBD1 (6 bases). The sequencing input was sorted CD4+, CD8+, or CD8+CD57+ T cells (not recorded which) from PBMCs. The CDR3 region has the DNA TGTGCCAGCAGTTTACTGACAGGAGTCTACGAGCAGTACTTC. Protein sequence: CASSLLTGVYEQYF.